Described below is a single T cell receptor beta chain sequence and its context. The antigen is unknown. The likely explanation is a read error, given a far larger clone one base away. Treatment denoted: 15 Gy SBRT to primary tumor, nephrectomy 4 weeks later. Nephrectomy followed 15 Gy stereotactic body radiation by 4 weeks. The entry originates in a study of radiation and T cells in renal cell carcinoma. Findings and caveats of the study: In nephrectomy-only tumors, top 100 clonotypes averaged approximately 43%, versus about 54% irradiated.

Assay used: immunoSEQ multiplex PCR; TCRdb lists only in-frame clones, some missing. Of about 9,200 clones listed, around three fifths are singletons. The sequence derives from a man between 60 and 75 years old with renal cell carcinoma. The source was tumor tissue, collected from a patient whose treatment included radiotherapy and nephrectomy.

CDR3 protein: CASSQVGSYEQYF. CDR3 DNA sequence: TGTGCCAGCAGCCAAGTCGGCTCCTACGAGCAGTACTTC. The rearrangement uses TRBV4-2 and TRBJ2-5; D is uncertain. The J call may be mistaken, given a closer DNA end match to TRBJ2-7. Germline V CDR1 and CDR2: LGHNA, YNFKEQ. The CDR3 is 13 residues long.